Listed below are T cell receptor beta chains from one sample, sequenced in a study. MiXCR, applied by TCRdb to the 5' RACE reads, yields one record per CDR3 protein. The sample carries under 45,000 distinct CDR3 sequences, approximately 30% recorded once. Sequenced material: tumor-infiltrating memory CD4+ T cells sorted from the breast tumor. The receptors originated from a female donor with breast cancer. The CDR3 runs from the conserved cysteine through the conserved F or W. The order of the fields is clone size, D gene, V gene, J gene, CDR3 protein, CDR3 DNA. A D gene is named only where the DNA matches it firmly. Not every row has a clone size; where given, it reads once, few, many or a size class.

-	-	TRBV7-8	TRBJ2-6	CASSQSTTRRRGANVLTF	TGTGCCAGCAGTCAAAGCACCACGCGCCGTCGTGGGGCCAACGTCCTGACTTTC
-	-	TRBV4-2	TRBJ2-7	CASSQGQLIGEQYF	TGTGCCAGCAGCCAAGGGCAGTTGATAGGCGAGCAGTACTTC
many	-	TRBV7-3	TRBJ2-3	CASSEGRSTDTQYF	TGTGCCAGCAGCGAGGGGCGGTCCACAGATACGCAGTATTTT
-	-	TRBV27	TRBJ2-2	CASSLRLGTGELFF	TGTGCCAGCAGTTTAAGGCTTGGCACCGGGGAGCTGTTTTTT
few	TRBD1	TRBV7-9	TRBJ1-5	CASSLGGQGVDQPQHF	TGTGCCAGCAGCTTAGGGGGACAGGGGGTCGATCAGCCCCAGCATTTT
once	TRBD2	TRBV5-1	TRBJ2-7	CASVWGGYEQYF	TGCGCCAGCGTATGGGGGGGGTACGAGCAGTACTTC
many	-	TRBV4-2	TRBJ2-7	CASSLSGSYEQYF	TGTGCCAGCAGCCTTAGCGGATCCTACGAGCAGTACTTC
few	TRBD2	TRBV12-3/TRBV12-4	TRBJ2-7	CASSFAQREIPYEQYF	TGTGCCAGCAGTTTTGCCCAGCGGGAGATCCCCTACGAGCAGTACTTC
-	TRBD1	TRBV19	TRBJ2-7	CASSIRGPRVEQYF	TGTGCCAGTAGTATCAGGGGGCCCCGAGTGGAGCAGTACTTC
-	-	TRBV5-1	TRBJ1-1	CASSSEGFREAFF	TGCGCCAGCAGCTCCGAGGGGTTCCGGGAAGCTTTCTTT
few	-	TRBV20-1	TRBJ1-3	CSARRSSGNTIYF	TGCAGTGCCCGCCGGAGCTCTGGAAACACCATATATTTT
-	-	TRBV4-1	TRBJ1-6	CASSQATVDSPLHF	TGCGCCAGCAGCCAAGCGACGGTAGATTCGCCCCTCCACTTT
few	-	TRBV3-1	TRBJ2-6	CASSQAGRSGANVLTF	TGTGCCAGCAGCCAAGCGGGCAGATCTGGGGCCAACGTCCTGACCTTC
few	TRBD1	TRBV15	TRBJ2-7	CATSRDKGQGHEQYF	TGTGCCACCAGCAGAGATAAAGGACAGGGTCACGAGCAGTACTTC
once	TRBD1	TRBV12-3/TRBV12-4	TRBJ2-7	CASRLGQRQYF	TGTGCCAGCAGATTGGGACAGCGCCAGTACTTC
-	-	TRBV10-3	TRBJ2-6	CAISEWGAGANVLTF	TGTGCCATCAGTGAATGGGGAGCCGGGGCCAACGTCCTGACTTTC
-	-	TRBV5-4	TRBJ2-7	CASSLQGRYEQYF	TGTGCCAGCAGCTTACAGGGTCGGTACGAGCAGTACTTC
few	TRBD1	TRBV25-1	TRBJ1-4	CASTSTTGINEKLFF	TGTGCCAGCACCTCCACGACAGGGATCAATGAAAAACTGTTTTTT
-	-	TRBV6-1	TRBJ2-5	CASSRVRNQVRETQYF	TGTGCCAGCAGTCGGGTACGGAACCAAGTCCGAGAGACCCAGTACTTC
few	-	TRBV3-1	TRBJ2-7	CASSPQTSSSEQYF	TGTGCCAGCAGCCCCCAGACTAGTTCCTCCGAGCAGTACTTC
few	-	TRBV7-9	TRBJ1-1	CASSLPGNTEAFF	TGTGCCAGCAGCTTACCCGGGAACACTGAAGCTTTCTTT
-	-	TRBV7-3	TRBJ2-2	CASSSNAPSNTGELFF	TGTGCCAGCAGCTCTAATGCTCCCTCGAACACCGGGGAGCTGTTTTTT
few	-	TRBV12-3/TRBV12-4	TRBJ1-4	CASSLGQTTTNEKLFF	TGTGCCAGCAGCCTGGGACAAACTACAACTAATGAAAAACTGTTTTTT
-	-	TRBV4-2	TRBJ1-1	CASSQDVSGITNTEALF	TGTGCCAGCAGCCAAGATGTATCTGGGATAACGAACACTGAAGCTCTCTTT
many	-	TRBV28	TRBJ1-5	CASSLTAHGNQPQHF	TGTGCCAGCAGCCTAACAGCTCATGGCAATCAGCCCCAGCATTTT
few	TRBD2	TRBV28	TRBJ2-5	CASSPWTSGSGPGQETQYF	TGTGCCAGCAGCCCCTGGACTAGCGGGAGTGGCCCCGGGCAAGAGACCCAGTACTTC
few	-	TRBV6-1	TRBJ1-4	CASTPIDGKLFF	TGTGCCAGCACTCCAATCGACGGGAAACTGTTTTTT
-	-	TRBV7-6	TRBJ1-6	CASSLGTNIGDNSPLHF	TGTGCCAGCAGCCTTGGGACGAATATAGGAGATAATTCACCCCTCCACTTT
many	-	TRBV30	TRBJ2-1	CAWTPTDGNEQFF	TGTGCCTGGACGCCGACGGACGGCAATGAGCAGTTCTTC
-	-	TRBV3-1	TRBJ2-1	CASSQAIAAISNEQFF	TGTGCCAGCAGCCAAGCGATAGCGGCGATCAGCAATGAGCAGTTCTTC
once	-	TRBV5-6	TRBJ2-7	CASSLVGCEDEQYF	TGTGCCAGCAGCTTGGTGGGCTGCGAGGACGAGCAGTACTTC
-	-	TRBV6-5	TRBJ2-3	CASSRTAPLGTDTQYF	TGTGCCAGCAGTCGGACAGCGCCTTTGGGCACAGATACGCAGTATTTT
-	-	TRBV4-1	TRBJ1-1	CASSQAVGGNTEAFF	TGCGCCAGCAGCCAAGCAGTGGGCGGGAACACTGAAGCTTTCTTT
few	-	TRBV5-1	TRBJ2-3	CASSAPSTDTQYF	TGCGCCAGCAGCGCCCCTAGCACAGATACGCAGTATTTT
-	-	TRBV15	TRBJ2-1	CATSIGSSYNEQFF	TGTGCCACCAGCATAGGTAGCTCCTACAATGAGCAGTTCTTC